A selection of T cell receptor beta chains follows, all from one sample in a study of T-cell memory formation after mild COVID-19. Using its own MiXCR run on the 5' RACE reads, TCRdb lists one record per CDR3 protein. The repertoire consists of approximately 480,000 distinct CDR3 sequences, with about 18% occurring once and the leading ten covering around 12%. Sequencing was performed on PBMCs or a T cell subset sorted from them (not recorded which). The receptors come from an adult woman who had mild COVID-19 (a few samples of this study predate the infection). Cell type and time point are not known. The CDR3 runs from the conserved cysteine through the conserved F or W. The listing skips clone size in some rows; elsewhere it reads once, few, many or a size class.

CDR3 protein,J gene,V gene,clone size
CASSLAGNYEQYF,TRBJ2-7,TRBV5-1,NA
CASSLAGMGQETQYF,TRBJ2-5,TRBV5-1,NA
CASSRQHADTQYF,TRBJ2-3,TRBV3-1,NA
CASSLELAGVDEQFF,TRBJ2-1,TRBV7-8,NA
CSARDRQDLF,TRBJ1-4,TRBV20-1,NA
CSAETWTSGSSYNEQFF,TRBJ2-1,TRBV20-1,NA
CASSFRSNYGYTF,TRBJ1-2,TRBV12-3/TRBV12-4,few
CATSDFTGTSSTDTQYF,TRBJ2-3,TRBV24-1,NA
CSASSVQGASDTQYF,TRBJ2-3,TRBV20-1,NA
CASSFIGRYEQYF,TRBJ2-7,TRBV7-2,NA
CASSFSRETQYF,TRBJ2-5,TRBV7-2,few
CASQRNNEQFF,TRBJ2-1,TRBV6-1,few
CASRTSGEETQYF,TRBJ2-5,TRBV4-2,few
CASSLNPLGTGRKETQYF,TRBJ2-5,TRBV5-1,many
CATSEAGGEDTQYF,TRBJ2-3,TRBV24-1,NA
CASSLEAGSYGYTF,TRBJ1-2,TRBV11-2,few
CASSLRQGGYNNQPQHF,TRBJ1-5,TRBV7-8,few
CASSSQGSGYGYTF,TRBJ1-2,TRBV25-1,NA
CASSLTWVGGVGNEQFF,TRBJ2-1,TRBV7-3,few
CASSYKGGDLNEKLFF,TRBJ1-4,TRBV6-2/TRBV6-3,NA
CASSLGEETPRTDTQYF,TRBJ2-3,TRBV7-2,few
CASSRIQGDYGYTF,TRBJ1-2,TRBV7-8,few
CASSRTPSGRHNEQFF,TRBJ2-1,TRBV6-5,NA
CASSQDSNGYGYTF,TRBJ1-2,TRBV14,NA
CSANGLQGAIMTTF,TRBJ1-2,TRBV20-1,few
CASSLEISSYNEQFF,TRBJ2-1,TRBV11-2,NA
CASSALASGETQYF,TRBJ2-5,TRBV9,few
CASSPSGTGYGYTF,TRBJ1-2,TRBV7-6,few
CATSEPRQGALNEQFF,TRBJ2-1,TRBV24-1,NA
CASSDSGGHNEQFF,TRBJ2-1,TRBV6-4,few
CASSSGTSGTSSYNEQFF,TRBJ2-1,TRBV7-2,NA
CSATGQGRRKTQYF,TRBJ2-5,TRBV20-1,NA
CASGSTEQDEQFF,TRBJ2-1,TRBV6-4,many
CASSLPNPWDYGYTF,TRBJ1-2,TRBV7-2,NA
CASTTPGRLNTEAFF,TRBJ1-1,TRBV6-5,NA
CASSSQASPYTGELFF,TRBJ2-2,TRBV5-5,many
CSARVAGGENTQYF,TRBJ2-3,TRBV20-1,NA
CASSVGRTGVAGANVLTF,TRBJ2-6,TRBV9,NA
CASSLGGLQAGAFF,TRBJ1-1,TRBV12-3/TRBV12-4,few
CASSATVASEQFF,TRBJ2-1,TRBV19,NA
CASKTKEGTSTDTQYF,TRBJ2-3,TRBV6-6,few
CSARNPTGMVAFF,TRBJ1-1,TRBV20-1,many
CASSQPREYTGELFF,TRBJ2-2,TRBV4-1,few
CASSQGRLKNEQFF,TRBJ2-1,TRBV23-1,NA
CASSSVAGGNEQFF,TRBJ2-1,TRBV3-1,many
CASSAGAPGDF,TRBJ2-7,TRBV2,NA
CASRSTATSSYNEQFF,TRBJ2-1,TRBV12-3/TRBV12-4,few
CASSLADRPYNEQFF,TRBJ2-1,TRBV5-1,few
CASSFQDNSPLHF,TRBJ1-6,TRBV7-8,NA
CASSIGTGGTTEAFF,TRBJ1-1,TRBV7-9,few